This T cell receptor (beta chain) appears in the sequencing data of a study of shared clonotypes between healthy human individuals (dated by TCRdb to the early 2020s). Study-level background: The cohort comprised two women and three men aged 18 to 49 years. For each donor, CD4 naive and CD4 memory were each given three plates, CD8 naive was given two plates, and CD8 memory was given one plate. To estimate repertoire size and how much clonotypes are shared between individuals, the study performed deep sequencing of blood TCR repertoires from a few healthy adults. Different laboratories and diverse techniques were used to prepare libraries and sequence TCR repertoires, to increase sequencing depth and limit assay-specific biases. Leukapheresis yielded between about 0.9 and 9.5 billion PBMCs per donor.

The junction shows trimming of 2 bases on V and 4 bases on J, plus 7 bases between the germline ends. Via the germline V gene, CDR1 is MNHEY and CDR2 SVGAGI. The CDR3 runs 13 amino acids, cysteine and phenylalanine included. Solely the CDR3 DNA is kept, with 39 bases framed from the first base. Using the deep immunoSEQ assay, multiplex PCR amplified TCR CDR3 regions from genomic DNA. Extracted genomic DNA from each cell subset was distributed evenly across all wells of several immunoSEQ 96-well plates, and each plate was treated as a replicate. For sorted subsets, around 200 ng genomic DNA, equal to about 30,000 T cell genomes, was loaded into each replicate PCR. Purified libraries were quantified with a Qubit 3.0 fluorometer, sized on a Bioanalyzer 2100, and re-quantified with the KAPA Library Quantification kit. Each immunoSEQ 96-well plate was sequenced on its own single-read 150-cycle Illumina NextSeq 550 flow cell. The published analysis was carried out like this. The immunoSEQ output contained only junctional sequences without quality scores, so filtering could not match that applied to full-length reads. To assign V/J genes and CDR3, sequences were annotated against IMGT germline references using PyIR, a Python wrapper for IgBLAST v1.9. Reads with weak V/J assignments (E-value above 1e-6), missing CDR3, stop codons, out-of-frame junctions, or ambiguous translated residues were removed. V3J clonotypes were defined as sequences sharing an identical inferred V gene, J gene, and CDR3 amino acid sequence. To compute the percentage overlap between repertoires, the number of shared unique clonotypes was divided by the size of the smaller repertoire. Repertoire richness was assessed with RTK rarefaction, the Chao1 estimator, and Recon v2.1 estimates of unobserved clonotypes. OLGA was used to compute generation probabilities for all TCRbeta clonotypes that the gDNA method yielded from a few donors. Here the immuneACCESS table is served through TCRdb, limited to in-frame sequences with V and J called. Missing clones are a known gap in these copies; in checked studies unresolved V genes cover under half, and the rest lacks a known reason. V, J and clone size reflect that table, while D and trimming were determined from the DNA. This sample gives 2 million to 2.5 million clones in total; approximately 95% of them show up just once. The ten most abundant clones make up 0.35% to 0.45% of the sample.

Study-wide conclusions, independent of this receptor: Because the study included a small number of donors, the genetic and exposure-history diversity represented was limited. Sampling was restricted to blood, and TCR repertoires in tissues likely differ from the TCR repertoires found in blood. Even with the large sequencing depth, rarefaction of the sorted-subset datasets indicated that sequencing was incomplete. Based on pairwise subsampling, the degree of clonotype sharing among donors was expected to be affected by sequencing depth. Naive subsets generally had larger estimated clonotype richness than memory subsets did. Compared with non-shared clonotypes, the clonotypes found in all four sorted-subset donors had higher generation probabilities. Approximately 4.8% of naive CD4, around 3.5% of naive CD8, about 2.5% of memory CD4, and 0.35% to 0.5% of memory CD8 clonotypes were shared across a few donors.

To note about this clone: It has no known antigen specificity. Nothing much larger sits one base from this clone, and base qualities are not available. This sample includes further DNA sequences coding for the same CDR3.

Healthy HIV-negative adults with no recently reported acute infections or vaccinations were included as donors. Every donor was a Caucasian adult residing in Nashville, Tennessee, USA. Magnetic negative selection was used to enrich CD4+ T cells, after which naive cells were positively selected on CD45RA and the negative fraction became the memory subset. Blood was collected by leukapheresis, and PBMCs were isolated by Ficoll-Histopaque density gradient centrifugation and then cryopreserved in liquid nitrogen vapor phase. Analytical flow cytometry was used to check the purity and quantity of each magnetically sorted T cell population. Genomic DNA was isolated from each sorted fraction and quantified by UV absorbance on a Nanodrop 2000c.

Sequencing used naive CD4+ T cells from PBMCs. The cell subset or site label on this specimen signifies: CD45RA+ positively selected. This receptor chain uses TRBV6-5 and TRBJ2-3; no D segment can be confidently identified. The source of this sequence is a man younger than 35 in good health. Some clones in this sample may be carry-over from other donors' samples. The nucleotides are TGTGCCAGCAGTTACCCCGGAGCAGATACGCAGTATTTT. Its product reads: CASSYPGADTQYF.